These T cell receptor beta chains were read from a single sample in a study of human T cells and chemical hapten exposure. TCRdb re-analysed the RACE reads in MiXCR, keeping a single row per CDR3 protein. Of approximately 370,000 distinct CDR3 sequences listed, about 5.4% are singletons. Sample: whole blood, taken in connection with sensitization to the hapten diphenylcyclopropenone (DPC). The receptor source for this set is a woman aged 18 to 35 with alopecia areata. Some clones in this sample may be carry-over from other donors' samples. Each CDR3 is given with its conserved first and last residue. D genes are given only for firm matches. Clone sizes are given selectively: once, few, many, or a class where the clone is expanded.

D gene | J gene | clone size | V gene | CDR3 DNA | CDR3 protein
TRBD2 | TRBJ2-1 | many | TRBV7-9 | TGTGCCAGCAGCCCTAGCGGGACACTTTCCTACAATGAGCAGTTCTTC | CASSPSGTLSYNEQFF
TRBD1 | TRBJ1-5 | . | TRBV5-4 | TGTGCCAGCAGCGCCGGGACAGGGGGCAGTCAGCCCCAGCATTTT | CASSAGTGGSQPQHF
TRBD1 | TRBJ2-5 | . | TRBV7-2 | TGTGCCAGCAGCCAGGACAGGGGAGGAGAGACCCAGTACTTC | CASSQDRGGETQYF
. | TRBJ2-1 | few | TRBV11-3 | TGTGCCAGCAGCTCAGGACCAGCCTACAATGAGCAGTTCTTC | CASSSGPAYNEQFF
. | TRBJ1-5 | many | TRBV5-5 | TGTGCCAGCAGCTGGCAGGCGGGGCAGCCCCAGCATTTT | CASSWQAGQPQHF
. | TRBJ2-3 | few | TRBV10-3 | TGTGCCACCACAACGGACTCCCGCACAGATACGCAGTATTTT | CATTTDSRTDTQYF
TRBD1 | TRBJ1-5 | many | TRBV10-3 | TGTGCCATCGGACAGGGGACTCAGCCCCAGCATTTT | CAIGQGTQPQHF
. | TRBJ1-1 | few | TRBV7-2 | TGTGCCAGCAGCTTAGGAGGCGGACTACGTATGGCTTTCTTT | CASSLGGGLRMAFF
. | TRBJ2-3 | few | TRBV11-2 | TGTGCCAGCTCCCCAGGGTTTCAAGATACGCAGTATTTT | CASSPGFQDTQYF
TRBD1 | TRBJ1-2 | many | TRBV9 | TGTGCCAGCAGCGTCACAGGGGGCTCTAACTATGGCTACACCTTC | CASSVTGGSNYGYTF
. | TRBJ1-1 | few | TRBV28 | TGTGCCAGCAGTCCCCCCCCCGACCGTAGGGCTTTCTTT | CASSPPPDRRAFF
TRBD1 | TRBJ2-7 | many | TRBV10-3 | TGTGCCATCAGTGCGACAGGGCGATCGAACTACGAGCAGTACTTC | CAISATGRSNYEQYF
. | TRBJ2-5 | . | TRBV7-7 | TGTGCTAGCAGCTTAGACGGGACTTTCCAAGAGACCCAGTACTTC | CASSLDGTFQETQYF
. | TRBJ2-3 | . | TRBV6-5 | TGTGCCAGCAGCCCTATGCCTACCCTAAATTCGAATACGCAGTATTTT | CASSPMPTLNSNTQYF
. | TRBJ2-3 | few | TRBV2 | TGTGCCAGTACCGGACAGCCAGATACGCAGTATTTT | CASTGQPDTQYF
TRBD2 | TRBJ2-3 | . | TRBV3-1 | TGTGCCAGCAGCCAAATGGCGGGGGGCCACCTAACGCAGTATTTT | CASSQMAGGHLTQYF